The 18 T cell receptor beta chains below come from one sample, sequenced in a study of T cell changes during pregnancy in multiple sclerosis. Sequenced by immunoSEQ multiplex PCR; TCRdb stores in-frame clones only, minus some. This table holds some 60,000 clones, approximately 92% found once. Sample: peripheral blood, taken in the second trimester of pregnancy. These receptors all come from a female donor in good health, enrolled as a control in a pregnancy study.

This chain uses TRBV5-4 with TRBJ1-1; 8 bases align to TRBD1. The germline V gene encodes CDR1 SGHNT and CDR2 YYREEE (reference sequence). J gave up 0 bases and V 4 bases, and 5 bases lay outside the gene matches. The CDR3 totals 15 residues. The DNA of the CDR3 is TGTGCCAGCAGCAGAGACAGGGGCCTGAACACTGAAGCTTTCTTT. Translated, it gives CASSRDRGLNTEAFF.

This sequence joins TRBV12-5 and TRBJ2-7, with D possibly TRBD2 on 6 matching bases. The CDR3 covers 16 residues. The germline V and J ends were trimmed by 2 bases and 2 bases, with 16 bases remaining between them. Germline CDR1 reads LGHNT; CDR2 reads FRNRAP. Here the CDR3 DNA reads TGTGCTAGTGGTTTGCCATGGGGTGGGGGGACCTACGAGCAGTACTTC. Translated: CASGLPWGGGTYEQYF.

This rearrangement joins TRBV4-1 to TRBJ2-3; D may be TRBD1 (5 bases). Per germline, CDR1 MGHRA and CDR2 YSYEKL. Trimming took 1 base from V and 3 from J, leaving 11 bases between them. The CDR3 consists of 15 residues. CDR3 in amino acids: CASSQGHGATDTQYF. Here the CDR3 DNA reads TGCGCCAGCAGCCAAGGGCATGGGGCTACAGATACGCAGTATTTT.

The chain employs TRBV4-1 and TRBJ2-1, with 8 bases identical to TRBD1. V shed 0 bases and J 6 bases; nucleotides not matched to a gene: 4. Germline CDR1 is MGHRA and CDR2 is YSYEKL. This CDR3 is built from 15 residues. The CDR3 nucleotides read TGCGCCAGCAGCCAAGAGGACAGGGAATCCAATGAGCAGTTCTTC. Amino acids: CASSQEDRESNEQFF.

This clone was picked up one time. The CDR3 loop reads CASSLHQLTGGSAGELFF. The CDR3 coding sequence is TGCGCCAGCAGCTTACATCAACTTACAGGGGGGTCTGCCGGGGAGCTGTTTTTT. The chain joins TRBV5-1 to TRBJ2-2, with 8 bases that match TRBD1. Germline V CDR1 and CDR2: SGHRS, YFSETQ. The CDR3 length is 18 residues. V was clipped by 2 bases and J by 6 bases; unmatched bases: 15.

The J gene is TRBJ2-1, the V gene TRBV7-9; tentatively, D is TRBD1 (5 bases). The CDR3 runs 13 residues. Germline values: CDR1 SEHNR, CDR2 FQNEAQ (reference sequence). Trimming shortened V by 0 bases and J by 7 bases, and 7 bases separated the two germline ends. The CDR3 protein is CASSLAGANEQFF. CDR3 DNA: TGTGCCAGCAGCTTAGCAGGGGCGAATGAGCAGTTCTTC.

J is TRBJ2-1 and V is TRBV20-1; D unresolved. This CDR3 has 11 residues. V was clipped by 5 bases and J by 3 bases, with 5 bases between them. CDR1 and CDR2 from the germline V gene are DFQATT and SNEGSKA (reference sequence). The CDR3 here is CSAWSYNEQFF. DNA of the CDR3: TGCAGTGCTTGGAGCTACAATGAGCAGTTCTTC.

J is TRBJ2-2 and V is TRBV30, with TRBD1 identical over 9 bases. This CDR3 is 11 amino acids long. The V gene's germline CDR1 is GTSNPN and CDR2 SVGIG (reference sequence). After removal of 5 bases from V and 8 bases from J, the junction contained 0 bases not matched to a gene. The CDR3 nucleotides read TGTGCCTGGGACAGGGGGGGGGAGCTGTTTTTT. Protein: CAWDRGGELFF.

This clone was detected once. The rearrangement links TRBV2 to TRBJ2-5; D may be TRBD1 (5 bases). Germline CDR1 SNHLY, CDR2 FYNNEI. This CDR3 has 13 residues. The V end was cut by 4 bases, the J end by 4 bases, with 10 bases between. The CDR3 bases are TGTGCCAGCAGTGGCGAGACAGTAGAGACCCAGTACTTC. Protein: CASSGETVETQYF.

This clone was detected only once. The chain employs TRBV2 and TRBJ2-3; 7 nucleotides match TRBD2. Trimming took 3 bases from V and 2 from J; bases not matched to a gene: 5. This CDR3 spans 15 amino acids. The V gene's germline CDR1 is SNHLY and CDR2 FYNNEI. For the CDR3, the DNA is TGTGCCAGCAGTGACCCGCGGGGGACCACAGATACGCAGTATTTT. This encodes CASSDPRGTTDTQYF.

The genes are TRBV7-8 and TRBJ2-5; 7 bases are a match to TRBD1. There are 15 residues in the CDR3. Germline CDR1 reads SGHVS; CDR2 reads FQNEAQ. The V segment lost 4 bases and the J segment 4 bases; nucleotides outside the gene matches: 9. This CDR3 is CASSSWTGPGETQYF. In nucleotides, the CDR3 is TGTGCCAGCAGCTCCTGGACAGGTCCGGGAGAGACCCAGTACTTC.

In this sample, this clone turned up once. CDR3 nucleotide sequence: TGCGCCAGCAGATCGGCTAGCAGTCACTCCTACGAGCAGTACTTC. Translated: CASRSASSHSYEQYF. V gene TRBV5-1 combines with J gene TRBJ2-7, with a possible D match to TRBD2 (5 bases). The V end lost 5 bases, the J end lost 0 bases, and 15 bases lay between the germline ends. Germline CDR1 and CDR2: SGHRS and YFSETQ. CDR3 size: 15 residues.

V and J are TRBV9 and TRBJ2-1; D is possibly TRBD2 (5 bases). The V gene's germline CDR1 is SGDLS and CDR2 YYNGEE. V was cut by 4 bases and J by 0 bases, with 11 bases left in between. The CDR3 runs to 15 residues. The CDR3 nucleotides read TGTGCCAGCAGCCCCGGGCGGGCCTCCTACAATGAGCAGTTCTTC. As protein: CASSPGRASYNEQFF.

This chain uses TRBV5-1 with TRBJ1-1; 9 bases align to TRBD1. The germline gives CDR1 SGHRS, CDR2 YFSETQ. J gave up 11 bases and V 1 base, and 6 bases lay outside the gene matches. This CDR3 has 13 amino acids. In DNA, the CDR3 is TGCGCCAGCAGCTTGCCGGGACAGGGCCGTGCTTTCTTT. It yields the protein CASSLPGQGRAFF.

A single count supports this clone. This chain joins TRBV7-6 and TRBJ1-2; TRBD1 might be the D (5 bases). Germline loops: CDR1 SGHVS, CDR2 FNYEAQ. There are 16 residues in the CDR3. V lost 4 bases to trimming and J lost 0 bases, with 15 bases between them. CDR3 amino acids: CASSSRASGPNYGYTF. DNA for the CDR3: TGTGCCAGCAGCTCAAGGGCATCAGGGCCTAACTATGGCTACACCTTC.

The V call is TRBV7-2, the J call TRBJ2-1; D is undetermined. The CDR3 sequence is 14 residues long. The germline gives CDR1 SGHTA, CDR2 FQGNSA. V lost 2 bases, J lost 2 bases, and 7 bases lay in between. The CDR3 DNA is TGTGCCAGCAGCTTATCTGGGCCCTACAATGAGCAGTTCTTC. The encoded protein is CASSLSGPYNEQFF.

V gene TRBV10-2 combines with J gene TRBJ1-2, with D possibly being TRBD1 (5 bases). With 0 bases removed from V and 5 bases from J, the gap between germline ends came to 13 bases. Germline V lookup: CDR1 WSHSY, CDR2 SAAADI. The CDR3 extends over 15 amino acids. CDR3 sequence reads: CASSESPGIWYGYTF. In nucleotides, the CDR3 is TGCGCCAGCAGTGAGTCCCCAGGGATTTGGTATGGCTACACCTTC.

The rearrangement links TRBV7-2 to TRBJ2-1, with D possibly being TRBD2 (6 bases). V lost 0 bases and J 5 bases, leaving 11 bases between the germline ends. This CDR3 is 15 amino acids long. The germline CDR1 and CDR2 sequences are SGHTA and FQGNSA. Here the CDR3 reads CASSLAVAGNNEQFF. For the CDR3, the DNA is TGTGCCAGCAGCTTAGCGGTGGCGGGAAACAATGAGCAGTTCTTC.